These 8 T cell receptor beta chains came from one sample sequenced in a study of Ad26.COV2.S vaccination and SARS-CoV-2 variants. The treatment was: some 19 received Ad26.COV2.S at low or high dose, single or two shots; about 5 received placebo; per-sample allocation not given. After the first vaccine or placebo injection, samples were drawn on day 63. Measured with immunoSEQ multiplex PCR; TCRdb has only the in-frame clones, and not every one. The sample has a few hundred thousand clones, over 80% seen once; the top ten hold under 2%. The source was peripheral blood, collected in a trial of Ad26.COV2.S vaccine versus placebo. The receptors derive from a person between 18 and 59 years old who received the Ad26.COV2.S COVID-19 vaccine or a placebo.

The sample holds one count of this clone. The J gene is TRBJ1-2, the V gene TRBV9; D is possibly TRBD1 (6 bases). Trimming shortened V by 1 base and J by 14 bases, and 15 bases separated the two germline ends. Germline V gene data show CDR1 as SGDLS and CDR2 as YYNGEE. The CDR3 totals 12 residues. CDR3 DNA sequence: TGTGCCAGCAGCGTATACGGGGGGCAGCATACCTTC. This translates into CASSVYGGQHTF.

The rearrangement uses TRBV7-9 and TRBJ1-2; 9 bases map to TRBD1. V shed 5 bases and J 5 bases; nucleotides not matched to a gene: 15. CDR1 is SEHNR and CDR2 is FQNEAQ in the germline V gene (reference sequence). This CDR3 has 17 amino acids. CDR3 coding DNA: TGTGCCAGCAGCAGAAGCCGGGACAGGGTCCCCCTTTATGGCTACACCTTC. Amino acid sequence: CASSRSRDRVPLYGYTF.

For the CDR3, the DNA is TGTGCCAGCAGCTTAATCGGGCCTAGCACAGATACGCAGTATTTT. It is translated as CASSLIGPSTDTQYF. The J gene is TRBJ2-3, the V gene TRBV7-9; no firm D call. The CDR3 consists of 15 residues. Trimming cost V 2 bases and J 0 bases, with 9 bases left between them. Germline V CDR1 and CDR2: SEHNR, FQNEAQ (reference sequence).

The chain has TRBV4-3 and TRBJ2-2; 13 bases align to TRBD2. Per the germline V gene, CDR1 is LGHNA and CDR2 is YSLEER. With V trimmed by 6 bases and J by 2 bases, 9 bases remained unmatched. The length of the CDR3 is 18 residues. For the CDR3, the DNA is TGCGCCAGCAGTGAATCAGGGACTAGCGGGGCAAACACCGGGGAGCTGTTTTTT. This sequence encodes CASSESGTSGANTGELFF.

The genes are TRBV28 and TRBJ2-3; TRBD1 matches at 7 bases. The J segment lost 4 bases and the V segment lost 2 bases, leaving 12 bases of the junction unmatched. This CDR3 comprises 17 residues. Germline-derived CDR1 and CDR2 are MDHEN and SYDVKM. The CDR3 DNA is TGTGCCAGCAGTTTAGTAAGACAGGGCGTTGGGCCAGATACGCAGTATTTT. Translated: CASSLVRQGVGPDTQYF.

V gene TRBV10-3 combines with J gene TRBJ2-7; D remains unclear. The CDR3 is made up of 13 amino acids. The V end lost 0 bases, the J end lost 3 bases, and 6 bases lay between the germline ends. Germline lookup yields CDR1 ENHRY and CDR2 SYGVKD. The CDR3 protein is CAISESKGYEQYF. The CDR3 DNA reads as TGTGCCATCAGTGAGTCGAAAGGCTACGAGCAGTACTTC.

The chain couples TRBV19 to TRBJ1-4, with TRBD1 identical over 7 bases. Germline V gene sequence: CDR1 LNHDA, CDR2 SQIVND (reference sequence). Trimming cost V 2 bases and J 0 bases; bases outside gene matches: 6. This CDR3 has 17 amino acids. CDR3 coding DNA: TGTGCCAGTAGTATAAGACAGGGCCTGGCAACTAATGAAAAACTGTTTTTT. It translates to CASSIRQGLATNEKLFF.

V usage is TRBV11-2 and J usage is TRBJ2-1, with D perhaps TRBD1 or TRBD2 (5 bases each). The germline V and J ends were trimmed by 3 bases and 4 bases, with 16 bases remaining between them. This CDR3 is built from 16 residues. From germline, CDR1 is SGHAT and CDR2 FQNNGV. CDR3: CASSFFRDPKYNEQFF. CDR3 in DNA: TGTGCCAGCAGCTTCTTCAGGGACCCAAAATACAATGAGCAGTTCTTC.